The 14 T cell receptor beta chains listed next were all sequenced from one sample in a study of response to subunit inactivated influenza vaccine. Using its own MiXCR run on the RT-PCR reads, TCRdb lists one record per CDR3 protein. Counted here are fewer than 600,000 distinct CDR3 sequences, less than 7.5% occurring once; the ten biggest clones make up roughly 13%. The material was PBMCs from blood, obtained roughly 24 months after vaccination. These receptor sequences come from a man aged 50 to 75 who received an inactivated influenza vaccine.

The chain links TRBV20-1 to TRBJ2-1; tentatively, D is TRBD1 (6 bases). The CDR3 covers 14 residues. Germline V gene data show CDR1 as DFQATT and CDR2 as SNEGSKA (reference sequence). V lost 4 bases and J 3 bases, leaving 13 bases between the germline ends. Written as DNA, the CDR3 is TGCAGTGCTACCCCAGGGGATAACTACAATGAGCAGTTCTTC. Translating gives CSATPGDNYNEQFF.

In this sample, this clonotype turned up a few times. The CDR3 DNA reads as TGTGCCAGCAGTTACTTTTCCAGGGGTCACGAGCAGTACTTC. Encoded protein: CASSYFSRGHEQYF. The chain carries TRBV6-2 or TRBV6-3 and TRBJ2-7; tentative D call: TRBD1 (6 bases). Germline values: CDR1 MNHEY, CDR2 SVGEGT. Trimming left V 1 base short and J 5 bases short, with 12 bases between. The CDR3 consists of 14 residues.

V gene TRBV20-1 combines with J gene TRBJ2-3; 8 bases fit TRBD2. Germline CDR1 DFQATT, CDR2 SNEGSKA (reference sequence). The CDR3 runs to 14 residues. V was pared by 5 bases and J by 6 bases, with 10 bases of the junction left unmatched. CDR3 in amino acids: CSAAGGKKFDTQYF. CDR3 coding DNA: TGCAGTGCTGCGGGGGGTAAGAAGTTTGATACGCAGTATTTT.

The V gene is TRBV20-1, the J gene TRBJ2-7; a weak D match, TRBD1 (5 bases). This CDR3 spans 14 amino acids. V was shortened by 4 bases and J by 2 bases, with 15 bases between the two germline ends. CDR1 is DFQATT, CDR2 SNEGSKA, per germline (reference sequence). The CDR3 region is CSAKLVRGTYEQYF. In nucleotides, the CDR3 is TGCAGTGCTAAGCTAGTAAGGGGAACCTACGAGCAGTACTTC.

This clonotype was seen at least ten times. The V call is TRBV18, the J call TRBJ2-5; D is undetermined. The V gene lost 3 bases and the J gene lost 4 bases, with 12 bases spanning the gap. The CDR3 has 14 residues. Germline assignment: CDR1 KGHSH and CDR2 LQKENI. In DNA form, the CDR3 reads TGTGCCAGCTCACCCGTCAGGTCAGGAGAGACCCAGTACTTC. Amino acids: CASSPVRSGETQYF. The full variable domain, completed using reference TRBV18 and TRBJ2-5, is NAGVMQNPRHLVRRRGQEARLRCSPMKGHSHVYWYRQLPEEGLKFMVYLQKENIIDESGMPKERFSAEFPKEGPSILRIQQVVRGDSAAYFCASSPVRSGETQYFGPGTRLLVL.

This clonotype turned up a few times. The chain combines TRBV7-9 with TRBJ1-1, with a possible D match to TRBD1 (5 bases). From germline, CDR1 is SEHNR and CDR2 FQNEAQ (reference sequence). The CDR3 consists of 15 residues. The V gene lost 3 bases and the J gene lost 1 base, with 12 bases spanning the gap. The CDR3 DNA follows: TGTGCCAGCAGCTTCCAGGGAGGTAGGAACACTGAAGCTTTCTTT. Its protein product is CASSFQGGRNTEAFF.

The CDR3 DNA reads TGTGCCAGCAGCTATCGTAGCGGAGGACCCTACGAGCAGTACTTC. This codes for CASSYRSGGPYEQYF. The chain recombines TRBV11-3 with TRBJ2-7; D may be TRBD2 (6 bases). CDR3 size: 15 residues. The germline CDR1 and CDR2 sequences are SGHNT and YENEEA. Deletions cut 4 bases from V and 2 bases from J, with 15 bases between.

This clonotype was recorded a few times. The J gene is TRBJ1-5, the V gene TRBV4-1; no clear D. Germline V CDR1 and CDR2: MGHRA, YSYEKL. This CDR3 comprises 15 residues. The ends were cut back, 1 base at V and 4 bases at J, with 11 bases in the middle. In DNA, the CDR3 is TGCGCCAGCAGCCAAGGGGTGTTGGGGAATCAGCCCCAGCATTTT. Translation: CASSQGVLGNQPQHF.

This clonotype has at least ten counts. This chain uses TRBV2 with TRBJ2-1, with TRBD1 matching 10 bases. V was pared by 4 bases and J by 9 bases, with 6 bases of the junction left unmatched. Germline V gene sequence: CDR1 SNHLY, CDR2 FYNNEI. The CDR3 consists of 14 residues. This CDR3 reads CASSVRQGATEQFF. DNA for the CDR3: TGTGCCAGCAGTGTCAGACAGGGGGCGACTGAGCAGTTCTTC.

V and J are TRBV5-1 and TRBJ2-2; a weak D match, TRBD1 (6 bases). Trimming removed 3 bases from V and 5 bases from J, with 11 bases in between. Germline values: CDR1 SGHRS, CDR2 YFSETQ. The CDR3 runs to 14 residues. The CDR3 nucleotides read TGCGCCAGCAGCTCCGCACAGGGAACCGGGGAGCTGTTTTTT. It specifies CASSSAQGTGELFF.

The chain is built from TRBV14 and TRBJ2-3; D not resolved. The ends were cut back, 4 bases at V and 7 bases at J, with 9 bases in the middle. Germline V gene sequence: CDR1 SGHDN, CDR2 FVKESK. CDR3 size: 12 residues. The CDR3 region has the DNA TGTGCCAGCAGCCGGGGTCCTTATACGCAGTATTTT. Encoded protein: CASSRGPYTQYF. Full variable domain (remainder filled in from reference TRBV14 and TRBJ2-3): EAGVTQFPSHSVIEKGQTVTLRCDPISGHDNLYWYRRVMGKEIKFLLHFVKESKQDESGMPNNRFLAERTGGTYSTLKVQPAELEDSGVYFCASSRGPYTQYFGPGTRLTVL.

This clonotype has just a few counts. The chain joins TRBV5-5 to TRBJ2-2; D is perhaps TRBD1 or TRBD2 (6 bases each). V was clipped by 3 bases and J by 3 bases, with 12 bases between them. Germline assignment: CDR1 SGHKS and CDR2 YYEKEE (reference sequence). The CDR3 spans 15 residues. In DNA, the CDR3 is TGTGCCAGCAGCTCAACAGGGACTCACACCGGGGAGCTGTTTTTT. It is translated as CASSSTGTHTGELFF.

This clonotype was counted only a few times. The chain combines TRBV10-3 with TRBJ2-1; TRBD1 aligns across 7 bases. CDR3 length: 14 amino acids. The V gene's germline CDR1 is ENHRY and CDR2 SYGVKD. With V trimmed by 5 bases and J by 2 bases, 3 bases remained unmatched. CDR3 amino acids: CAISTGTAYNEQFF. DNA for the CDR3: TGTGCCATCAGTACCGGGACAGCCTACAATGAGCAGTTCTTC.

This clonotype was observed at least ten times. In nucleotides, the CDR3 is TGTGCCAGCAGCCAAGCACCCCAGGGGCCCTATGGCTACACCTTC. Amino acids: CASSQAPQGPYGYTF. The chain combines TRBV14 with TRBJ1-2; perhaps TRBD1 as D (6 bases). The CDR3 loop spans 15 amino acids. The germline V gene has CDR1 SGHDN and CDR2 FVKESK. Trimming removed 1 base from V and 4 bases from J, with 13 bases in between.